This is a list of T cell receptor beta chains from one sample in a study of CD8+ T cells in alopecia areata. Sequenced by immunoSEQ multiplex PCR; TCRdb stores in-frame clones only, minus some. The sample records some 130,000 clones, approximately 53% being singletons. This material consisted of CD4+ T cells sorted from blood, taken at week 4, from a patient treated with tofacitinib. Receptors originate from a human donor with alopecia areata. The CDR3 runs from the conserved cysteine through the conserved F or W. D genes are given only for firm matches. Some rows have no size entry. The others give once, few or many, or a class for an expanded clone.

j_call,v_call,d_call,clone_size,cdr3_aa,cdr3_nt
TRBJ2-7,TRBV30,TRBD1,few,CAWSSGTGPYKQYF,TGTGCCTGGAGTTCCGGGACAGGGCCATACAAGCAGTACTTC
TRBJ2-1,TRBV6-6,TRBD2,few,CASTSMGLPDNEQFF,TGTGCCAGCACCTCCATGGGACTACCCGACAATGAGCAGTTCTTC
TRBJ1-1,TRBV29-1,NA,few,CSVVNRAMNTEAFF,TGCAGCGTTGTTAACAGAGCAATGAACACTGAAGCTTTCTTT
TRBJ2-7,TRBV6-5,TRBD2,NA,CASSYSAGAYEQYF,TGTGCCAGCAGTTACTCGGCGGGGGCCTACGAGCAGTACTTC
TRBJ2-5,TRBV7-3,TRBD1,NA,CASSPGQRETQYF,TGTGCCAGCAGCCCGGGACAGAGGGAGACCCAGTACTTC
TRBJ1-1,TRBV30,NA,few,CAWSVRVNTEAFF,TGTGCCTGGAGTGTACGGGTGAACACTGAAGCTTTCTTT
TRBJ2-2,TRBV29-1,TRBD1,few,CSAGQGRTGELFF,TGCAGCGCAGGACAGGGGAGAACCGGGGAGCTGTTTTTT
TRBJ1-5,TRBV7-9,NA,few,CASSPGAPQHF,TGTGCCAGCAGCCCGGGGGCGCCCCAGCATTTT
TRBJ2-3,TRBV5-1,NA,NA,CASSLGWMEGPADTQYF,TGCGCCAGCAGCTTGGGGTGGATGGAGGGGCCCGCGGATACGCAGTATTTT
TRBJ2-7,TRBV6-5,NA,NA,CARCRAYSYEQYF,TGTGCCAGGTGCAGGGCTTACTCCTACGAGCAGTACTTC
TRBJ2-1,TRBV5-4,NA,few,CASSFLGGPYNEQFF,TGTGCCAGCAGCTTCCTAGGAGGGCCCTACAATGAGCAGTTCTTC
TRBJ1-1,TRBV27,NA,NA,CASRTQGSANTEAFF,TGTGCCAGCAGAACACAGGGATCGGCGAACACTGAAGCTTTCTTT
TRBJ1-1,TRBV9,NA,once,CASSVLDVTEAFF,TGTGCCAGCAGCGTCCTCGACGTAACTGAAGCTTTCTTT
TRBJ1-3,TRBV29-1,NA,few,CSANSGNTIYF,TGCAGCGCCAATTCTGGAAACACCATATATTTT
TRBJ1-6,TRBV6-5,NA,NA,CASTQDPLNSPLHF,TGTGCCAGCACCCAGGACCCCCTTAATTCACCCCTCCACTTT
TRBJ2-1,TRBV19,NA,NA,CASSMGNEQFF,TGTGCCAGTAGTATGGGGAATGAGCAGTTCTTC
TRBJ2-3,TRBV29-1,NA,NA,CSVEPGVGADTQYF,TGCAGCGTTGAGCCCGGGGTGGGGGCAGATACGCAGTATTTT
TRBJ1-5,TRBV19,TRBD1,few,CASSILVAGGSQPQHF,TGTGCCAGTAGTATACTTGTGGCAGGGGGCAGCCAGCCCCAGCATTTT
TRBJ2-2,TRBV30,NA,NA,CAQRGAMNTGELFF,TGTGCCCAGCGCGGGGCCATGAACACCGGGGAGCTGTTTTTT
TRBJ1-2,TRBV27,TRBD1,NA,CASSYEGAYGYTF,TGTGCCAGCAGTTATGAGGGGGCCTATGGCTACACCTTC
TRBJ2-1,TRBV6-5,TRBD2,NA,CASSSGTIEARQFF,TGTGCCAGCAGCTCCGGGACTATAGAGGCGAGGCAGTTCTTC
TRBJ2-1,TRBV7-9,NA,NA,CASSLAVAYNEQFF,TGTGCCAGCAGCCTTGCCGTAGCCTACAATGAGCAGTTCTTC
TRBJ1-4,TRBV19,NA,few,CASSMYGDPANEKLFF,TGTGCCAGTAGTATGTACGGGGACCCAGCTAATGAAAAACTGTTTTTT
TRBJ2-3,TRBV29-1,TRBD1,NA,CSVEGTGGTDTQYF,TGCAGCGTTGAAGGGACAGGGGGCACAGATACGCAGTATTTT
TRBJ2-1,TRBV29-1,NA,NA,CSVEASEGGFF,TGCAGCGTTGAAGCCTCGGAGGGGGGGTTCTTC
TRBJ1-4,TRBV29-1,NA,once,CSASRDVEEKLFF,TGCAGCGCCTCCAGGGACGTGGAGGAAAAACTGTTTTTT
TRBJ1-2,TRBV6-5,NA,NA,CASSYQQANYGYTF,TGTGCCAGCAGTTACCAACAGGCTAACTATGGCTACACCTTC
TRBJ1-1,TRBV5-1,TRBD1,few,CASSYDRGRGFF,TGCGCCAGCAGCTATGACAGGGGGCGAGGTTTCTTT
TRBJ1-1,TRBV30,TRBD1,NA,CAWSVMGQGAEAFF,TGTGCCTGGAGTGTAATGGGACAGGGCGCTGAAGCTTTCTTT
TRBJ2-1,TRBV7-3,TRBD2,few,CASSLGLAGGEQFF,TGTGCCAGCAGCTTGGGACTAGCGGGAGGTGAGCAGTTCTTC
TRBJ2-1,TRBV7-9,TRBD2,NA,CASSLLAGPNEQFF,TGTGCCAGCAGCTTGCTAGCGGGTCCCAATGAGCAGTTCTTC
TRBJ1-2,TRBV6-5,TRBD1,few,CASSYWDRAGGYTF,TGTGCCAGCAGTTACTGGGACAGGGCTGGTGGCTACACCTTC
TRBJ2-3,TRBV5-4,TRBD1,NA,CASSLFTGGVSTDTQYF,TGTGCCAGCAGCTTGTTCACAGGGGGCGTCTCCACAGATACGCAGTATTTT
TRBJ1-2,TRBV7-2,NA,NA,CASSLAGSGGYGYTF,TGTGCCAGCAGCTTAGCTGGGTCCGGGGGCTATGGCTACACCTTC
TRBJ2-2,TRBV30,NA,NA,CAWTSGVNTGELFF,TGTGCCTGGACGTCAGGAGTGAACACCGGGGAGCTGTTTTTT
TRBJ1-1,TRBV5-1,NA,NA,CASSLQGNTEAFF,TGCGCCAGCAGCTTACAGGGAAACACTGAAGCTTTCTTT
TRBJ2-3,TRBV29-1,NA,few,CSVARGGATDTQYF,TGCAGCGTTGCTCGGGGTGGGGCCACAGATACGCAGTATTTT
TRBJ2-7,TRBV29-1,NA,few,CSATGPSSYEQYF,TGCAGCGCGACAGGTCCAAGCTCCTACGAGCAGTACTTC
TRBJ2-2,TRBV7-9,NA,NA,CASSFRGPEGSAGELFF,TGTGCCAGCAGCTTTAGAGGACCCGAAGGGAGCGCCGGGGAGCTGTTTTTT
TRBJ1-1,TRBV9,NA,NA,CASSSGNTEAFF,TGTGCCAGCAGCTCCGGGAACACTGAAGCTTTCTTT
TRBJ2-7,TRBV7-6,NA,few,CASSLEAGNPVWYF,TGTGCCAGCAGCTTAGAGGCAGGGAACCCGGTGTGGTACTTC
TRBJ1-4,TRBV7-9,TRBD1,many,CASKPGTANEKLFF,TGTGCCAGCAAACCTGGGACAGCAAATGAAAAACTGTTTTTT
TRBJ2-5,TRBV4-1,NA,once,CASSQRDTVQETQYF,TGCGCCAGCAGCCAGCGGGACACCGTTCAAGAGACCCAGTACTTC
TRBJ2-7,TRBV29-1,NA,few,CSVARGSSEQYF,TGCAGCGTTGCGCGAGGGAGTAGCGAGCAGTACTTC
TRBJ2-7,TRBV7-9,NA,NA,CASSLLNEQYF,TGTGCCAGCAGCCTTCTTAACGAGCAGTACTTC
TRBJ2-3,TRBV5-1,TRBD2,few,CASSVGTSGLRDTQYF,TGCGCCAGCAGCGTAGGGACTAGCGGCCTCAGGGATACGCAGTATTTT
TRBJ1-1,TRBV4-1,NA,few,CASSQVTGHTNTEAFF,TGCGCCAGCAGCCAAGTTACAGGGCACACGAACACTGAAGCTTTCTTT
TRBJ2-7,TRBV29-1,NA,NA,CSVISDYSYEQYF,TGCAGCGTTATTTCGGACTACTCCTACGAGCAGTACTTC
TRBJ2-1,TRBV29-1,TRBD2,NA,CSVVSAVGLAGVGSYNEQFF,TGCAGCGTTGTCTCGGCCGTGGGGCTAGCGGGAGTGGGGTCCTACAATGAGCAGTTCTTC
TRBJ2-5,TRBV2,NA,few,CASNWGSETQYF,TGTGCCAGCAATTGGGGGTCCGAGACCCAGTACTTC
TRBJ1-2,TRBV5-6,TRBD1,few,CASSQRGLGGYTF,TGTGCCAGCAGCCAGAGGGGGCTCGGCGGCTACACCTTC
TRBJ2-7,TRBV18,TRBD1,few,CASSPFGQGGTYEQYF,TGTGCCAGCTCACCCTTCGGACAGGGAGGAACCTACGAGCAGTACTTC